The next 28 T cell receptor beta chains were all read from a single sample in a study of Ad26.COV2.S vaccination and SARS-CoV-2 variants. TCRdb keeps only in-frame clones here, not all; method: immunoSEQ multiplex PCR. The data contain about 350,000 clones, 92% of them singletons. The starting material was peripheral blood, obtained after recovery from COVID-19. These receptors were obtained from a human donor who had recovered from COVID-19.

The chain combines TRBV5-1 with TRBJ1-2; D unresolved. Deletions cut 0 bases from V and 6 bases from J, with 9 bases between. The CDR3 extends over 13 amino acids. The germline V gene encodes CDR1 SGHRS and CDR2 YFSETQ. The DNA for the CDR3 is TGCGCCAGCAGCTTGGTTGGGAGGAATGGCTACACCTTC. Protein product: CASSLVGRNGYTF.

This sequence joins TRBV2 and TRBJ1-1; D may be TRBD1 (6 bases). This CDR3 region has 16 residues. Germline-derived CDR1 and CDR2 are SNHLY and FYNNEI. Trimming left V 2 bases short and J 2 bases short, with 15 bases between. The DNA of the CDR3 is TGTGCCAGCAGTGAAACTGCTGGGACACCCAACACTGAAGCTTTCTTT. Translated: CASSETAGTPNTEAFF.

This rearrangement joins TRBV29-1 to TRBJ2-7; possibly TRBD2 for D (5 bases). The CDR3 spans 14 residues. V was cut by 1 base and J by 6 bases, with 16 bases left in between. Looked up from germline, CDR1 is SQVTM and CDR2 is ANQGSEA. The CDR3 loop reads CSVEGSRGGGEQYF. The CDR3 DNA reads TGCAGCGTTGAAGGCTCCCGTGGAGGTGGCGAGCAGTACTTC.

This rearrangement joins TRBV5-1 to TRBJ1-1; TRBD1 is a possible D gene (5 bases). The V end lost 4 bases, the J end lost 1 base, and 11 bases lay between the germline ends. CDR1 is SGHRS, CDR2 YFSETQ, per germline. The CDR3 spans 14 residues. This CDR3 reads CASSLPGGNTEAFF. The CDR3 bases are TGCGCCAGCAGCCTCCCCGGGGGGAACACTGAAGCTTTCTTT.

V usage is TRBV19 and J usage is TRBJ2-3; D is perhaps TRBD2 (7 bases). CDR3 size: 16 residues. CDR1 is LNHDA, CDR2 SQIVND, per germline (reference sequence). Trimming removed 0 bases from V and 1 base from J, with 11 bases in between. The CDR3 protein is CASSIDQGRGTDTQYF. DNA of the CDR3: TGTGCCAGTAGTATAGATCAGGGGAGGGGCACAGATACGCAGTATTTT.

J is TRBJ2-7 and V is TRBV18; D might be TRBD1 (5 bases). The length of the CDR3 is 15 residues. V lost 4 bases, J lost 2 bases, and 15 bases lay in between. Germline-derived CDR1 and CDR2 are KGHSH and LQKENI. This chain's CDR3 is CASSLPLTGAYEQYF. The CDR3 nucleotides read TGTGCCAGCTCACTTCCTTTAACAGGAGCCTACGAGCAGTACTTC.

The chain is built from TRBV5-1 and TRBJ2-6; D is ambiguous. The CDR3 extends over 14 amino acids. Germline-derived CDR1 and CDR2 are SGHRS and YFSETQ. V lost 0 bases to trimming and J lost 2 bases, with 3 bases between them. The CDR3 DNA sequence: TGCGCCAGCAGCTTGGCCACTGGGGCCAACGTCCTGACTTTC. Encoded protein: CASSLATGANVLTF.

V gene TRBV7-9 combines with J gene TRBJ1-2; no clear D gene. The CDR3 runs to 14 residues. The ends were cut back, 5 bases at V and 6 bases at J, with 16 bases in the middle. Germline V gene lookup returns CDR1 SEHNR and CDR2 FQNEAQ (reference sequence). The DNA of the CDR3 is TGTGCCAGCAGCCAGGCCGCATGGAAGGATGGCTACACCTTC. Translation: CASSQAAWKDGYTF.

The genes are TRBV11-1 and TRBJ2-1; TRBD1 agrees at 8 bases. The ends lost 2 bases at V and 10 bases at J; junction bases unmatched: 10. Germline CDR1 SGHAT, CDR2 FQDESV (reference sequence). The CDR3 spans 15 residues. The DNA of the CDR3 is TGTGCCAGCAGCTTATTCGGACAGGGAAGTAACGAGCAGTTCTTC. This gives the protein CASSLFGQGSNEQFF.

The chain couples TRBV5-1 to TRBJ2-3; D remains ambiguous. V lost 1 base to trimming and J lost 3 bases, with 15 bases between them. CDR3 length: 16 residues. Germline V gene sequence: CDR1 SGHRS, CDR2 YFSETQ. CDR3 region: CASSLWARPPTDTQYF. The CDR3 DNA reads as TGCGCCAGCAGCTTGTGGGCCCGCCCTCCAACAGATACGCAGTATTTT.

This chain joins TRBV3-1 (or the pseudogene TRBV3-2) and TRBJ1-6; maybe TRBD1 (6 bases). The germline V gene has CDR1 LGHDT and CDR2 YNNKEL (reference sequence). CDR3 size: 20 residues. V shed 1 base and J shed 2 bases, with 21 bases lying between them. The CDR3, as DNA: TGTGCCAGCAGCCAAGGGGAGTGGGTGGGGGCCGGACCCTATAATTCACCCCTCCACTTT. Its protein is CASSQGEWVGAGPYNSPLHF.

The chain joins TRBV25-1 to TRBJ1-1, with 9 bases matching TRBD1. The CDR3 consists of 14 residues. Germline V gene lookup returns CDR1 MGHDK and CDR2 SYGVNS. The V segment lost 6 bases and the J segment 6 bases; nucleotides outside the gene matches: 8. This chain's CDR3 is CASRTGGTGAEAFF. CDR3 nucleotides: TGTGCCAGCAGGACAGGGGGAACAGGGGCTGAAGCTTTCTTT.

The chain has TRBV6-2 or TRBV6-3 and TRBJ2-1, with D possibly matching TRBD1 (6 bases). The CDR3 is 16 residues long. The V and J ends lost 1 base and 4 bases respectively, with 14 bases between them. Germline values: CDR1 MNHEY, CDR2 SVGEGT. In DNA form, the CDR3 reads TGTGCCAGCAGTTACTACGGGTCAGGGGCATACAATGAGCAGTTCTTC. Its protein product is CASSYYGSGAYNEQFF.

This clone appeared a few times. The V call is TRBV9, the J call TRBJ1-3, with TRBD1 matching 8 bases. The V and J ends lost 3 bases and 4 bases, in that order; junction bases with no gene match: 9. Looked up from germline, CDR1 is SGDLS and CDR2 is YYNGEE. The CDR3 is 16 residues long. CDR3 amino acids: CASSGRQGNSGNTIYF. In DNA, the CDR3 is TGTGCCAGCAGCGGCCGACAGGGGAACTCCGGAAACACCATATATTTT.

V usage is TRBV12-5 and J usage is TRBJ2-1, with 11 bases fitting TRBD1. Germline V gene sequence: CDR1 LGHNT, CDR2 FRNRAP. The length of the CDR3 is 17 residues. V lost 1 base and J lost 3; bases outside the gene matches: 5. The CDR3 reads CASGLGTGGPYYNEQFF. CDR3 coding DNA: TGTGCTAGTGGTTTGGGGACAGGGGGCCCCTACTACAATGAGCAGTTCTTC.

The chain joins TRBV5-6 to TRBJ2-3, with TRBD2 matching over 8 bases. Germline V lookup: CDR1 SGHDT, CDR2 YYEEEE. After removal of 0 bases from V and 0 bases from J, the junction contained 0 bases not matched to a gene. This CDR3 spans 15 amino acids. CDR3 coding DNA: TGTGCCAGCAGCTTGGTAGCGGGGAGCACAGATACGCAGTATTTT. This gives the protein CASSLVAGSTDTQYF. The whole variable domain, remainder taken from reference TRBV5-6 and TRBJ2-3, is DAGVTQSPTHLIKTRGQQVTLRCSPKSGHDTVSWYQQALGQGPQFIFQYYEEEERQRGNFPDRFSGHQFPNYSSELNVNALLLGDSALYLCASSLVAGSTDTQYFGPGTRLTVL.

CDR3 residues: CASSYFSGRSGELFF. Here the CDR3 DNA reads TGTGCCAGCAGTTACTTCAGCGGGCGCTCCGGGGAGCTGTTTTTT. The chain couples TRBV6-2 or TRBV6-3 to TRBJ2-2; D possibly corresponds to TRBD2 (6 bases). The CDR3 is 15 residues long. V was cut by 1 base and J by 6 bases, with 12 bases left in between. Germline CDR1 is MNHEY and CDR2 is SVGEGT.

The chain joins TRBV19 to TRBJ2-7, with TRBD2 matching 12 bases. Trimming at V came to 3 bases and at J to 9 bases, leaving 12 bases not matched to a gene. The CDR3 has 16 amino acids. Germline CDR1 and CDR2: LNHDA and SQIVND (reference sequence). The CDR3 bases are TGTGCCAGTAGTATTTCCGGACTAGCGGGGCCCTCCGCGCAGTACTTC. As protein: CASSISGLAGPSAQYF.

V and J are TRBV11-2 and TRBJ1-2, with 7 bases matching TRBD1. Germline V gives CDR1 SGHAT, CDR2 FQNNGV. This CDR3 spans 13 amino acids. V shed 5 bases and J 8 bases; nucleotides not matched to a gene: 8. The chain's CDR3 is CASSAGQRWGYTF. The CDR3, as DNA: TGTGCCAGCAGCGCGGGACAGCGCTGGGGCTACACCTTC.

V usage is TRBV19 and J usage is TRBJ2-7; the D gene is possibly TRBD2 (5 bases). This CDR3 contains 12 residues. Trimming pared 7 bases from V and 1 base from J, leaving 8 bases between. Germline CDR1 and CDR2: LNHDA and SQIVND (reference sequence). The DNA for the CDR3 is TGTGCCAGTACCGGGGATTCCTACGAGCAGTACTTC. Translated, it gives CASTGDSYEQYF.

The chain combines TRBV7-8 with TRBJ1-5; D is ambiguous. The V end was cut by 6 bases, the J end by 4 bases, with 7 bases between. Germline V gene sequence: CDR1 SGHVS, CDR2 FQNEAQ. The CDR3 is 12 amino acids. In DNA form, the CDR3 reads TGTGCCAGCAGGGCGGGGAATCAGCCCCAGCATTTT. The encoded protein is CASRAGNQPQHF.

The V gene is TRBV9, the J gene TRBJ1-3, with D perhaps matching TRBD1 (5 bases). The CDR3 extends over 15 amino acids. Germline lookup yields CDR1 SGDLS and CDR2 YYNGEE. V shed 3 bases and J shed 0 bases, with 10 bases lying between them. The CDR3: CASSAGGGSGNTIYF. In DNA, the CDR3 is TGTGCCAGCAGCGCAGGCGGGGGCTCTGGAAACACCATATATTTT. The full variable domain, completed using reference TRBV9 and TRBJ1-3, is DSGVTQTPKHLITATGQRVTLRCSPRSGDLSVYWYQQSLDQGLQFLIQYYNGEERAKGNILERFSAQQFPDLHSELNLSSLELGDSALYFCASSAGGGSGNTIYFGEGSWLTVV.

In nucleotides, the CDR3 is TGTGCCAGCAGCCGGAGGACAGCCGAAGCTTTCTTT. Its protein product is CASSRRTAEAFF. The V gene is TRBV5-6, the J gene TRBJ1-1, with TRBD1 as a possible D gene (6 bases). Germline values: CDR1 SGHDT, CDR2 YYEEEE. The CDR3 runs 12 residues. V lost 4 bases and J 8 bases, leaving 12 bases between the germline ends.

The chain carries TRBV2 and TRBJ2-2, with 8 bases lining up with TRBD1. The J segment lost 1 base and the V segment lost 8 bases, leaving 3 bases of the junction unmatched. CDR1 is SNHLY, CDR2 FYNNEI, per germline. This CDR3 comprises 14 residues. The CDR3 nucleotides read TGTGCCAGCGGGGACAGGAGGAACACCGGGGAGCTGTTTTTT. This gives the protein CASGDRRNTGELFF.

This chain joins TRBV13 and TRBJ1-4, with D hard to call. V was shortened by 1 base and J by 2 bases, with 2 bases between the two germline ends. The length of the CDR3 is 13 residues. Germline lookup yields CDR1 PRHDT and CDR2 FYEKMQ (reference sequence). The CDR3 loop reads CASSLATNEKLFF. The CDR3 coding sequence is TGTGCCAGCAGCTTAGCTACTAATGAAAAACTGTTTTTT.

The chain's CDR3 is CASRRDEVRAFF. Written as DNA, the CDR3 is TGTGCCAGCAGACGGGACGAAGTGCGGGCTTTCTTT. The rearrangement links TRBV12-3 or TRBV12-4 to TRBJ1-1, with D tentatively TRBD1 (5 bases). The CDR3 is 12 amino acids. V was trimmed by 6 bases and J by 11 bases, leaving 16 bases between them.

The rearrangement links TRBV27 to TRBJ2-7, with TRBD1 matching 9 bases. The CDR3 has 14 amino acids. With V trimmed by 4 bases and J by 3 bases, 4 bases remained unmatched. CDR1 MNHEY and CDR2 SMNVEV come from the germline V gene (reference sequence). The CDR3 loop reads CASSSDRGGYEQYF. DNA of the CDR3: TGTGCCAGCAGTTCCGACAGGGGGGGCTACGAGCAGTACTTC.

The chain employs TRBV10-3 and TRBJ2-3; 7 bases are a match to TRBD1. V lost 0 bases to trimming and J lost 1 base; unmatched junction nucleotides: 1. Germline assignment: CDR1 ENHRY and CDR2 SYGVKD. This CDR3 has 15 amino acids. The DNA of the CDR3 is TGTGCCATCAGTGAGTCGGGGACAGGCACAGATACGCAGTATTTT. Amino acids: CAISESGTGTDTQYF.